The T cell receptor beta chain under discussion was sequenced for a study of Ad26.COV2.S vaccination and SARS-CoV-2 variants. The wider study: Donor got 5x10^10 or 1x10^11 viral particles of Ad26.COV2.S.

Assay used: immunoSEQ multiplex PCR; TCRdb lists only in-frame clones, some missing. The sample contains 350,000 to 450,000 clones, about 83% of which appear only once. Treatment reported: over 15 received Ad26.COV2.S at low or high dose, single or two shots; 5 received placebo; per-sample allocation not given. Collection of samples fell on day 63 after the first vaccine or placebo injection. V was clipped by 0 bases and J by 7 bases; unmatched bases: 7. This CDR3 region has 16 residues. CDR1 and CDR2 from the germline V gene are KGHSH and LQKENI. V usage is TRBV18 and J usage is TRBJ2-2; TRBD1 aligns across 8 bases. This clonotype originated in a person aged 18-65 years who received the Ad26.COV2.S COVID-19 vaccine or a placebo. The specimen comprised peripheral blood, sampled in a trial of Ad26.COV2.S vaccine versus placebo. The CDR3 here is CASSPPLRGPNGELFF. DNA for the CDR3: TGTGCCAGCTCACCACCCCTCAGGGGGCCTAACGGGGAGCTGTTTTTT.